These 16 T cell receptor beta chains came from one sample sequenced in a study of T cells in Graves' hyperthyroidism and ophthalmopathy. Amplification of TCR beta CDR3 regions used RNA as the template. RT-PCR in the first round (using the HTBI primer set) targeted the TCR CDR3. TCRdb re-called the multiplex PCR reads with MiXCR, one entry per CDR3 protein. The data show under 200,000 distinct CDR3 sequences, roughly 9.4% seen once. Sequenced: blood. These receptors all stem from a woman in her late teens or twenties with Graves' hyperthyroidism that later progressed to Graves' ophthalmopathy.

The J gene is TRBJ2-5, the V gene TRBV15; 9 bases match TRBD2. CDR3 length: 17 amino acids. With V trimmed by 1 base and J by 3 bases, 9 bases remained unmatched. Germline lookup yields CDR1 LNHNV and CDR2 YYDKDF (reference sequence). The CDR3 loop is CATSRVVRTSAKETQYF. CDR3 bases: TGTGCCACCAGCAGAGTAGTACGGACTAGCGCCAAAGAGACCCAGTACTTC.

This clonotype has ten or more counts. The CDR3 loop is CASSGRDRRLAGGGQFF. For the CDR3, the DNA is TGTGCCAGCAGCGGCCGGGACAGGAGATTAGCGGGAGGCGGGCAGTTCTTC. V is TRBV7-6 and J is TRBJ2-1; TRBD2 aligns across 10 bases. The CDR3 spans 17 residues. Per the germline V gene, CDR1 is SGHVS and CDR2 is FNYEAQ. V lost 5 bases and J lost 12; bases outside the gene matches: 19.

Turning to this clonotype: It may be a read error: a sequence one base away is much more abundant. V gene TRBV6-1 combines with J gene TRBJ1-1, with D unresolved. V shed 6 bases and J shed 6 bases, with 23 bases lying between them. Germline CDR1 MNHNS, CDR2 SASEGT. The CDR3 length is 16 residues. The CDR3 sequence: CASSLGVGRSSAEAFF. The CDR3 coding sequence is TGTGCCAGCAGCCTCGGGGTTGGGCGGTCGTCGGCTGAAGCTTTCTTT.

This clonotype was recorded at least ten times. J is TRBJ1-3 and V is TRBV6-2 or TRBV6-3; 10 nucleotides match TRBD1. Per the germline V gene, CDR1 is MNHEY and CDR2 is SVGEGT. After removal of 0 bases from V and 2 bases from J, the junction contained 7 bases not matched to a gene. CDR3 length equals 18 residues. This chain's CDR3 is CASSYSIPGQGTGNTIYF. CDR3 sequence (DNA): TGTGCCAGCAGTTACTCGATCCCGGGACAGGGGACTGGAAACACCATATATTTT.

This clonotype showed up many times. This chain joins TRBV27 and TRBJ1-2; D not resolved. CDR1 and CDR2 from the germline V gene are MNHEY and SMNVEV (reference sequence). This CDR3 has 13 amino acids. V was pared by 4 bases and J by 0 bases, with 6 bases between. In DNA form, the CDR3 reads TGTGCCAGCAGTTCAAGGACTAACTATGGCTACACCTTC. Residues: CASSSRTNYGYTF.

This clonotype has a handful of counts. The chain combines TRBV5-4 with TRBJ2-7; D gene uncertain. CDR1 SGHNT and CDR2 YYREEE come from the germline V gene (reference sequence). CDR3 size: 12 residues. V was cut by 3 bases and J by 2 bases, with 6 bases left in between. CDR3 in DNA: TGTGCCAGCAGCTGGGGAACCTACGAGCAGTACTTC. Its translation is CASSWGTYEQYF.

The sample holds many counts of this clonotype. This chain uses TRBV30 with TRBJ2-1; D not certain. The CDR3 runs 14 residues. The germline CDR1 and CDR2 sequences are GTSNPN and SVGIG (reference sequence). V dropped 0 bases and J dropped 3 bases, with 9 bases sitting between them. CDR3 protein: CAWSVPLLYNEQFF. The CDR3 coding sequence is TGTGCCTGGAGTGTACCACTTCTCTACAATGAGCAGTTCTTC.

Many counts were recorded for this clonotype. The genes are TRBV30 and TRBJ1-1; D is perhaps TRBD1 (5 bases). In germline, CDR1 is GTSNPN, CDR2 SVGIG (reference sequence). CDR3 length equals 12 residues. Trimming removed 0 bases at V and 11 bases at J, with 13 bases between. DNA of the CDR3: TGTGCCTGGAGTGTACGAGGGGTTGGGGCTTTCTTT. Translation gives CAWSVRGVGAFF.

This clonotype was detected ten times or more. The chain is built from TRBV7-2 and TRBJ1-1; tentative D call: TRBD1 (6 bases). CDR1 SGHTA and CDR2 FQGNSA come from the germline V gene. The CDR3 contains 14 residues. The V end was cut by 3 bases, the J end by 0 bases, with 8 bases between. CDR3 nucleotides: TGTGCCAGCAGCTTTCAGGGGATGAACACTGAAGCTTTCTTT. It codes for CASSFQGMNTEAFF.

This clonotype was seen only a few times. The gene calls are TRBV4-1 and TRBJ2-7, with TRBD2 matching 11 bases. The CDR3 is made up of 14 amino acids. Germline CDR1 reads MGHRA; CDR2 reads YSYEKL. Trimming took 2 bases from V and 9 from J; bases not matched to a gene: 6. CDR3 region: CASSQPLAGGPQYF. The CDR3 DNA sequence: TGCGCCAGCAGCCAACCGCTAGCGGGGGGTCCGCAGTACTTC.

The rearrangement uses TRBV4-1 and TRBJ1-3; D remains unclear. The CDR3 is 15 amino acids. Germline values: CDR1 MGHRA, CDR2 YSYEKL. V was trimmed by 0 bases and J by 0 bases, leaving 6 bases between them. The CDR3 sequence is CASSQEFNSGNTIYF. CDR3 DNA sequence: TGCGCCAGCAGCCAAGAGTTCAACTCTGGAAACACCATATATTTT.

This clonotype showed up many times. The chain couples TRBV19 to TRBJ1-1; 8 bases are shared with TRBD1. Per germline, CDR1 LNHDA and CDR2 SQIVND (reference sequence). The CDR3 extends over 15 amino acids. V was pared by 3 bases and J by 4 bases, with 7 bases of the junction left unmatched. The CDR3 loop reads CASSILTGARTEAFF. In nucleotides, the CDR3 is TGTGCCAGTAGTATTTTGACAGGGGCGCGCACTGAAGCTTTCTTT.

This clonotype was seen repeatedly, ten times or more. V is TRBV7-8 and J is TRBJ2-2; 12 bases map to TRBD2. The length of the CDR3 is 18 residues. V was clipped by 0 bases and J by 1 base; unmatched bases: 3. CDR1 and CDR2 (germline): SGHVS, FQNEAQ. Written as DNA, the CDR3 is TGTGCCAGCAGCTTAGCCCGACTAGCGGGAGTGAACACCGGGGAGCTGTTTTTT. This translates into CASSLARLAGVNTGELFF.

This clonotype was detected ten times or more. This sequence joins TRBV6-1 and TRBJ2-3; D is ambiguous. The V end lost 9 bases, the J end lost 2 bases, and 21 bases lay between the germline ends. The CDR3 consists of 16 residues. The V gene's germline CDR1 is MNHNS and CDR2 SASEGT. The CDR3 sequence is CASDFALQQSTDTQYF. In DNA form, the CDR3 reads TGTGCCAGTGACTTTGCGCTCCAGCAGTCCACAGATACGCAGTATTTT.

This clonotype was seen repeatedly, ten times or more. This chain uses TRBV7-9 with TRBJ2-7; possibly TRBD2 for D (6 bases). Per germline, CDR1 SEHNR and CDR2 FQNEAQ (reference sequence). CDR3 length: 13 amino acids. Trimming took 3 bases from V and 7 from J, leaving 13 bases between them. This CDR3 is CASSLEGAGEQYF. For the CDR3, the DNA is TGTGCCAGCAGCTTGGAGGGAGCTGGGGAGCAGTACTTC.

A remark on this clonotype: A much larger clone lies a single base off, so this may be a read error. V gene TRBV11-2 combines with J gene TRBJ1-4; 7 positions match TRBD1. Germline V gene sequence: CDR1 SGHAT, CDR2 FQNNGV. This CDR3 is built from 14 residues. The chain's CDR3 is CASSFRGGNEKLVF. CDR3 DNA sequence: TGTGCCAGCAGTTTCAGGGGGGGTAATGAAAAACTGGTTTTT.